This TCR beta chain was identified in a study of spatial heterogeneity in lung cancer. Single TCR cDNA molecules each had their own unique molecular identifier. MiXCR, applied by TCRdb to the 5' RACE reads, yields one record per CDR3 protein. The table has over 70,000 distinct CDR3 sequences, approximately 8.9% seen once. There are 14 residues in the CDR3. Trimming shortened V by 0 bases and J by 6 bases, and 10 bases separated the two germline ends. The germline V gene encodes CDR1 SGHKS and CDR2 YYEKEE (reference sequence). Described time point: blood at routine non-recurrence follow-up after resection. The sample holds a few counts of this clonotype.

Sequencing was performed on PBMCs, taken at follow-up. This TCR was recovered from a female donor with early-stage non-small cell lung cancer. The chain uses TRBV5-5 and TRBJ1-5, with D hard to call. CDR3 loop: CASSLGGIGQPQHF. In nucleotides, the CDR3 is TGTGCCAGCAGCTTGGGAGGGATTGGTCAGCCCCAGCATTTT.